Listed below are T cell receptor beta chains from one sample, sequenced in a study of T-cell reconstitution after alpha-beta-depleted transplantation in children. From the PCR reads, TCRdb called clonotypes with MiXCR, one entry per CDR3 protein. The sample carries 350,000 to 450,000 distinct CDR3 sequences, about an eighth recorded once. This sample comprised PBMCs, obtained from the stem cell graft. These receptors originate from a human donor who donated a stem cell graft to a child with Fanconi anemia. Both conserved end residues are part of each CDR3. D genes are given only for firm matches. The size field is filled for only some rows; it gives once, few, many or a size class.

abundance	v_gene	d_gene	j_gene	CDR3aa	CDR3nt
many	TRBV4-2	.	TRBJ1-1	CASSPTDYTEAFF	TGTGCCAGCAGCCCGACAGATTACACTGAAGCTTTCTTT
few	TRBV15	.	TRBJ1-6	CATSLRVEYSPLHF	TGTGCCACCAGCCTCAGGGTGGAGTACTCACCCCTCCACTTT
.	TRBV3-1	TRBD1	TRBJ2-2	CASRHRGNTGELFF	TGTGCCAGCAGGCACAGGGGAAACACCGGGGAGCTGTTTTTT
.	TRBV20-1	.	TRBJ2-5	CSAPQGNSETQYF	TGCAGTGCTCCTCAGGGGAACAGTGAGACCCAGTACTTC
.	TRBV4-2	TRBD1	TRBJ1-1	CASSQDRGDREAFF	TGTGCCAGCAGCCAAGACCGGGGGGACAGAGAAGCTTTCTTT
.	TRBV5-1	.	TRBJ1-2	CASSLGTGQVAGNYGYTF	TGCGCCAGCAGCTTGGGAACAGGCCAAGTAGCAGGAAACTATGGCTACACCTTC
few	TRBV5-1	.	TRBJ1-1	CASTLRGGTEAFF	TGCGCCAGCACCCTTAGGGGCGGCACTGAAGCTTTCTTT
few	TRBV5-1	TRBD2	TRBJ2-1	CASSPPYSGGSYNEQFF	TGCGCCAGCAGCCCACCCTATAGCGGGGGATCCTACAATGAGCAGTTCTTC
.	TRBV4-1	.	TRBJ1-1	CASSQDRLYTEAFF	TGCGCCAGCAGCCAAGATAGGCTGTACACTGAAGCTTTCTTT
few	TRBV4-1	.	TRBJ2-3	CASSLSDSYTDTQYF	TGCGCCAGCAGCCTATCGGACTCCTACACAGATACGCAGTATTTT
few	TRBV7-6	TRBD1	TRBJ2-2	CASSTDRADTGELFF	TGTGCCAGCAGCACGGACAGGGCAGACACCGGGGAGCTGTTTTTT
.	TRBV5-1	TRBD2	TRBJ2-1	CASSLGLAGNEQFF	TGCGCCAGCAGCCTAGGACTAGCGGGCAATGAGCAGTTCTTC
.	TRBV10-1	.	TRBJ2-2	CASSDSRSGELFF	TGCGCCAGCAGTGACAGTCGCTCTGGGGAGCTGTTTTTT
.	TRBV20-1	TRBD2	TRBJ2-7	CTARDSERGRSYEQYF	TGCACTGCTAGAGATTCGGAGCGGGGGAGATCCTACGAGCAGTACTTC
.	TRBV5-1	TRBD1	TRBJ1-1	CASSPHLQGAGTEAFF	TGCGCCAGCAGCCCACACTTACAGGGGGCGGGCACTGAAGCTTTCTTT
few	TRBV4-1	.	TRBJ1-6	CASSRDRVLASPLHF	TGCGCCAGCAGCCGAGACCGGGTCCTAGCTTCACCCCTCCACTTT
many	TRBV20-1	.	TRBJ2-1	CSASLDQNEQFF	TGCAGTGCTAGTTTGGATCAGAATGAGCAGTTCTTC
few	TRBV7-9	TRBD1	TRBJ1-1	CASSLARGVNTEAFF	TGTGCCAGCAGCTTAGCCAGGGGGGTGAACACTGAAGCTTTCTTT
.	TRBV12-3/TRBV12-4	.	TRBJ2-2	CASSLIGIGELFF	TGTGCCAGCAGTTTAATCGGTATCGGGGAGCTGTTTTTT
few	TRBV18	.	TRBJ2-5	CASSPPPPETQYF	TGTGCCAGCTCACCACCGCCCCCGGAAACCCAGTACTTC
.	TRBV29-1	.	TRBJ2-3	CSSARGLSTDTQYF	TGCAGTTCGGCGAGGGGCCTTAGCACAGATACGCAGTATTTT
.	TRBV6-1	.	TRBJ1-2	CASSEAFYGYTF	TGTGCCAGCAGTGAAGCCTTCTATGGCTACACCTTC
.	TRBV7-9	TRBD1	TRBJ2-5	CASSLDDREPEAQYF	TGTGCCAGCAGCTTAGATGACAGGGAACCGGAGGCCCAGTACTTC
.	TRBV2	TRBD2	TRBJ2-1	CASSEGRGDYNEQFF	TGTGCCAGCAGTGAGGGGCGGGGGGACTACAATGAGCAGTTCTTC
few	TRBV20-1	.	TRBJ1-3	CSARDYRAGNTIYF	TGCAGTGCTAGAGATTACAGGGCCGGAAACACCATATATTTT
.	TRBV2	TRBD1	TRBJ2-1	CASNRDRGRDEQFF	TGTGCCAGCAACAGGGACAGGGGAAGGGATGAGCAGTTCTTC
few	TRBV3-1	.	TRBJ1-3	CASSQRQWASGNTIYF	TGTGCCAGCAGCCAAAGACAGTGGGCCTCTGGAAACACCATATATTTT
few	TRBV7-7	.	TRBJ2-5	CASSSGRSYQETQYF	TGTGCCAGCAGCTCAGGGAGAAGTTATCAAGAGACCCAGTACTTC
many	TRBV20-1	TRBD1	TRBJ1-1	CSAIPDREDTEAFF	TGCAGTGCTATTCCGGACAGGGAGGACACTGAAGCTTTCTTT
many	TRBV4-2	.	TRBJ2-3	CASSQEEGRPDTQYF	TGTGCCAGCAGCCAAGAAGAGGGGAGACCAGATACGCAGTATTTT
.	TRBV2	.	TRBJ2-3	CASSEAARVRTDTQYF	TGTGCCAGCAGTGAAGCAGCCAGGGTCCGCACAGATACGCAGTATTTT
.	TRBV20-1	.	TRBJ1-4	CSASGPVREKLFF	TGCAGTGCTAGTGGTCCGGTGCGGGAAAAACTGTTTTTT
few	TRBV20-1	.	TRBJ1-1	CSASLRGNPEAFF	TGCAGTGCTAGTCTCAGGGGAAACCCTGAAGCTTTCTTT